This T cell receptor beta chain was documented in a study of control samples from healthy donors and cancer patients. Germline V gene data show CDR1 as LGHDT and CDR2 as YNNKEL (reference sequence). The CDR3 consists of 16 residues. V shed 2 bases and J 6 bases; nucleotides not matched to a gene: 9. Sequencing was performed with immunoSEQ multiplex PCR; in TCRdb, only in-frame clones are kept and a portion is missing. The sample has about 170,000 clones; around 88% are singletons. The source of this sequence is a woman aged 25-40 years in good health. The sequencing input was blood. The chain links TRBV3-1 (or the pseudogene TRBV3-2) to TRBJ2-4; 8 positions agree with TRBD1. The CDR3 sequence: CASSQLEPGQANIQYF. The CDR3 DNA is TGTGCCAGCAGCCAACTCGAGCCGGGACAGGCAAACATTCAGTACTTC.